These 20 T cell receptor beta chains were all obtained from the same sample, sequenced in a study of T-cell reconstitution after alpha-beta-depleted transplantation in children. Preparation of the TCRbeta library involved a method that used unique molecular identifiers. MiXCR, run by TCRdb on the PCR reads, gives a single entry per CDR3 protein. The sample consists of about 1,000,000 distinct CDR3 sequences, less than 30% of them appearing once. Sample: PBMCs, mostly from graft donor cells, taken 360 days after TCRalphabeta/CD19-depleted stem cell transplant. The receptors stem from a boy in the first two years of life who had a stem cell transplant for SCID, so the T cells may come from the graft donor.

In this sample, this clonotype turned up a few times. V is TRBV9 and J is TRBJ2-7; D possibly corresponds to TRBD1 (6 bases). V lost 0 bases to trimming and J lost 5 bases, with 15 bases between them. Germline V lookup: CDR1 SGDLS, CDR2 YYNGEE. CDR3 length: 15 amino acids. The CDR3, as DNA: TGTGCCAGCAGCGTAGCTTCACAGGGTGCCCACGAGCAGTACTTC. Residues: CASSVASQGAHEQYF.

This clonotype was detected many times. The V and J genes are TRBV29-1 and TRBJ2-1; D is uncertain. This CDR3 region has 12 residues. Germline CDR1 and CDR2: SQVTM and ANQGSEA. V was pared by 5 bases and J by 4 bases, with 9 bases between. CDR3 amino acids: CSVITRYNEQFF. In nucleotides, the CDR3 is TGCAGCGTTATTACCAGATACAATGAGCAGTTCTTC.

This clonotype was observed a handful of times. The rearrangement links TRBV28 to TRBJ2-7; tentatively, D is TRBD1 (7 bases). Germline CDR1 and CDR2: MDHEN and SYDVKM. This CDR3 is 13 amino acids long. V was trimmed by 5 bases and J by 3 bases, leaving 11 bases between them. In DNA, the CDR3 is TGTGCCAGCAGTCAGGGGGAGGACTACGAGCAGTACTTC. Translated: CASSQGEDYEQYF.

This chain joins TRBV2 and TRBJ2-7; TRBD1 matches at 11 bases. CDR3 length: 13 amino acids. After removal of 8 bases from V and 6 bases from J, the junction contained 6 bases not matched to a gene. Germline CDR1 and CDR2: SNHLY and FYNNEI. CDR3 sequence (DNA): TGTGCCAGCCTCGCGGACAGGGGGCCCGAGCAGTACTTC. This gives the protein CASLADRGPEQYF.

The chain couples TRBV20-1 to TRBJ1-1; possible D gene TRBD1, 5 bases. Trimming removed 0 bases at V and 7 bases at J, with 15 bases between. Germline CDR1 is DFQATT and CDR2 is SNEGSKA (reference sequence). This CDR3 contains 14 residues. The chain's CDR3 is CSARDRGVGHEAFF. The DNA for the CDR3 is TGCAGTGCTAGAGATCGGGGTGTCGGACATGAAGCTTTCTTT.

This clonotype was counted once. The V gene is TRBV9, the J gene TRBJ2-1; D not certain. CDR1 is SGDLS, CDR2 YYNGEE, per germline. The CDR3 has 15 amino acids. Deletions cut 3 bases from V and 4 bases from J, with 14 bases between. This CDR3 reads CASSALSTVYNEQFF. The CDR3 nucleotides read TGTGCCAGCAGCGCACTATCTACAGTTTACAATGAGCAGTTCTTC. Complete variable domain (other parts from reference TRBV9 and TRBJ2-1): DSGVTQTPKHLITATGQRVTLRCSPRSGDLSVYWYQQSLDQGLQFLIQYYNGEERAKGNILERFSAQQFPDLHSELNLSSLELGDSALYFCASSALSTVYNEQFFGPGTRLTVL.

V and J are TRBV6-4 and TRBJ2-3, with TRBD2 identical over 7 bases. J lost 0 bases, V lost 4 bases, and 7 bases had no gene match. The length of the CDR3 is 16 residues. Germline lookup yields CDR1 MRHNA and CDR2 SNTAGT. CDR3 sequence: CASSAGLADSTDTQYF. DNA of the CDR3: TGTGCCAGCAGTGCTGGGCTAGCGGATAGCACAGATACGCAGTATTTT.

CDR3 DNA sequence: TGTGCCAGCAGCCAAGAAGGGCCGGGGGGGCCAGAAGATACGCAGTATTTT. Translating it yields CASSQEGPGGPEDTQYF. The chain couples TRBV3-1 to TRBJ2-3, with TRBD2 matching 8 bases. V was pared by 0 bases and J by 5 bases, with 10 bases of the junction left unmatched. Germline lookup yields CDR1 LGHDT and CDR2 YNNKEL (reference sequence). CDR3 length: 17 residues.

Many counts were recorded for this clonotype. V gene TRBV7-9 combines with J gene TRBJ1-3, with a possible D match to TRBD1 (5 bases). CDR1 SEHNR and CDR2 FQNEAQ come from the germline V gene (reference sequence). The CDR3 totals 15 residues. Trimming stripped 7 bases from V and 0 bases from J, with 13 bases between. The CDR3 region has the DNA TGTGCCAGCACCCAGGGACCGACCTCTGGAAACACCATATATTTT. Translating it yields CASTQGPTSGNTIYF.

This clonotype has only one observation. At one end, the junction sequence differs from germline, possibly due to a read error. The V call is TRBV7-2, the J call TRBJ2-2; D could derive from TRBD1 or TRBD2 (6 bases each). Germline V CDR1 and CDR2: SGHTA, FQGNSA. The CDR3 is made up of 17 amino acids. The CDR3 spells CASSLFVGGRVTGEPFF. The CDR3 DNA reads TGTGCCAGCAGCTTATTCGTAGGGGGGCGCGTCACCGGGGAGCCGTTTTTT.

The chain joins TRBV5-1 to TRBJ1-3; D is unresolved. V was pared by 1 base and J by 0 bases, with 5 bases between. This CDR3 contains 14 residues. CDR1 and CDR2 from the germline V gene are SGHRS and YFSETQ. The CDR3 nucleotides are TGCGCCAGCAGCTTGTTGGCCTCTGGAAACACCATATATTTT. Its translation: CASSLLASGNTIYF. The full variable domain, its missing parts supplied by reference TRBV5-1 and TRBJ1-3, is KAGVTQTPRYLIKTRGQQVTLSCSPISGHRSVSWYQQTPGQGLQFLFEYFSETQRNKGNFPGRFSGRQFSNSRSEMNVSTLELGDSALYLCASSLLASGNTIYFGEGSWLTVV.

This clonotype was recorded many times. The rearrangement links TRBV7-8 to TRBJ2-7, with D possibly being TRBD2 (5 bases). Trimming cost V 1 base and J 0 bases, with 13 bases left between them. CDR3 length: 16 amino acids. Germline V gives CDR1 SGHVS, CDR2 FQNEAQ. CDR3: CASSLGGLSSSYEQYF. The DNA for the CDR3 is TGTGCCAGCAGCTTAGGCGGGCTATCGAGCTCCTACGAGCAGTACTTC.

The rearrangement uses TRBV11-2 and TRBJ1-2, with D tentatively TRBD1 (5 bases). The V end was cut by 5 bases, the J end by 2 bases, with 21 bases between. CDR1 is SGHAT, CDR2 FQNNGV, per germline. The CDR3 has 17 residues. CDR3 DNA sequence: TGTGCCAGCAGCGATGGGCGTCAGGGCCCTTCAAACTATGGCTACACCTTC. It translates to CASSDGRQGPSNYGYTF.

The chain is built from TRBV20-1 and TRBJ2-3, with D possibly matching TRBD2 (7 bases). Germline V gene data show CDR1 as DFQATT and CDR2 as SNEGSKA (reference sequence). The ends were cut back, 0 bases at V and 7 bases at J, with 14 bases in the middle. This CDR3 is 14 amino acids long. CDR3 sequence reads: CSARDRGAGNTQYF. For the CDR3, the DNA is TGCAGTGCTAGAGACCGGGGGGCCGGTAATACGCAGTATTTT.

The chain recombines TRBV20-1 with TRBJ2-3; D may match TRBD1 or TRBD2 (5 bases each). Germline CDR1 DFQATT, CDR2 SNEGSKA (reference sequence). CDR3 length equals 15 residues. The ends were cut back, 3 bases at V and 0 bases at J, with 13 bases in the middle. This CDR3 reads CSASRGPGSTDTQYF. The DNA of the CDR3 is TGCAGTGCTAGTCGGGGCCCGGGGAGCACAGATACGCAGTATTTT.

The chain links TRBV2 to TRBJ2-7; perhaps D is TRBD1 or TRBD2 (6 bases each). The CDR3 loop spans 17 amino acids. Trimming stripped 7 bases from V and 1 base from J, with 23 bases between. Germline CDR1 and CDR2: SNHLY and FYNNEI. CDR3 DNA sequence: TGTGCCAGCACAACCGAGGGGGGCGGGGTCTCTTCCTACGAGCAGTACTTC. Translated: CASTTEGGGVSSYEQYF.

This clonotype turned up a few times. This rearrangement joins TRBV12-3 or TRBV12-4 to TRBJ1-1; D remains ambiguous. The CDR3 runs 12 residues. Between the trimmed V and J ends, which lost 5 bases and 1 base, there was a span of 5 bases. The chain's CDR3 is CASSTPNTEAFF. The CDR3 bases are TGTGCCAGCAGTACACCGAACACTGAAGCTTTCTTT.

This clonotype has only a few counts. The chain carries TRBV28 and TRBJ2-1; 10 bases are shared with TRBD2. Germline CDR1 MDHEN, CDR2 SYDVKM. CDR3 length: 15 residues. V gave up 6 bases and J gave up 4 bases; unmatched junction bases: 6. CDR3 in amino acids: CASSISGGVYNEQFF. In DNA, the CDR3 is TGTGCCAGCAGCATAAGCGGGGGGGTATACAATGAGCAGTTCTTC.

This clonotype was counted between two and nine times. V and J are TRBV5-1 and TRBJ2-7; 9 positions agree with TRBD1. The trim removed 4 bases at V and 5 bases at J, leaving 13 bases unmatched. Germline V CDR1 and CDR2: SGHRS, YFSETQ. The CDR3 is 16 amino acids. In nucleotides, the CDR3 is TGCGCCAGCAGCGGAGCCGGGACAGGGAGAGGAGACGAGCAGTACTTC. Protein: CASSGAGTGRGDEQYF. Looking up the rest from reference TRBV5-1 and TRBJ2-7 gives the full variable domain: KAGVTQTPRYLIKTRGQQVTLSCSPISGHRSVSWYQQTPGQGLQFLFEYFSETQRNKGNFPGRFSGRQFSNSRSEMNVSTLELGDSALYLCASSGAGTGRGDEQYFGPGTRLTVT.

This clonotype was observed a single time. The gene calls are TRBV14 and TRBJ2-3, with a weak D call TRBD2 (6 bases). Deletions cut 1 base from V and 5 bases from J, with 13 bases between. CDR3 length: 15 residues. From germline, CDR1 is SGHDN and CDR2 FVKESK. CDR3 in amino acids: CASSQGGNKRDTQYF. The CDR3 DNA reads TGTGCCAGCAGCCAAGGCGGGAACAAGAGAGATACGCAGTATTTT.